The subject of this entry is one T cell receptor beta chain. Its matching antigen is unknown. CDR1 is MNHEY and CDR2 is SVGAGI in the germline V gene. The germline V and J ends were trimmed by 2 bases and 1 base, with 8 bases remaining between them. The CDR3 has 14 residues. The data stem from a study of cytomegalovirus exposure and HLA in healthy donors. Study context: T cells numbering about 200 million yielded 90 million to 140 million unique TCR beta sequences in an earlier analysis. Early on, a data release was issued that held roughly 80 million unique TCRs from HLA-typed donors.

Overall study results and limits: Prior analysis indicated that the majority of TCR beta V segments exhibited productivity approximately 87% or approximately 30% of the time.

PCR involved 60 Vbeta and 13 Jbeta primers. TCRdb's table, derived via immunoSEQ multiplex PCR, lists solely in-frame clones and lacks some. This sample has about 190,000 clones, with roughly 79% found just once. This TCR came from a woman between 18 and 30 years old in good health and CMV-seronegative. This chain connects TRBV6-5 to TRBJ2-5; a possible D gene is TRBD2 (7 bases). The source material was PBMCs. The CDR3 nucleotides are TGTGCCAGCAGTTACCGGGGGGCCCAAGAGACCCAGTACTTC. Translating it yields CASSYRGAQETQYF.